This TCR beta chain was obtained from a study of OX40 agonist ivuxolimab in advanced cancers. Study context: Every 2 weeks, patients got intravenous ivuxolimab at one of six dose levels (0.01-10 mg/kg). Head and neck, renal cell, melanoma or hepatocellular carcinoma were the cancers that dose-escalation patients had. Previous treatment with anti-PD-1, anti-PD-L1 or anti-CTLA-4 therapy was allowed; 40% had received some.

Overall study findings and caveats: It was not determined which antigens were specifically recognized by the peripheral T cells that had undergone clonal expansion.

Clones were read by immunoSEQ multiplex PCR, and TCRdb kept only the in-frame ones, dropping some. The top ten hold approximately 7% of the sample, which has 45,000 to 60,000 clones, less than 90% seen once. The ends were cut back, 6 bases at V and 4 bases at J, with 13 bases in the middle. The CDR3 is 13 amino acids. Germline values: CDR1 MNHEY, CDR2 SVGAGI. Details on this clone: What it recognizes is unknown.

This TCR was recovered from an adult with an advanced solid tumor such as melanoma, head and neck, liver or kidney cancer. The chain is built from TRBV6-5 and TRBJ2-7; no clear D. Sequences were derived from CD4+ or CD8+ T cells sorted from blood, sampled in a trial of the OX40 agonist ivuxolimab. The CDR3 here is CASSISDRYEQYF. In DNA, the CDR3 is TGTGCCAGCAGCATCTCGGACCGGTACGAGCAGTACTTC.